This TCR beta chain was captured in a study of cytomegalovirus exposure and HLA in healthy donors (dated by TCRdb to about 2017). A note on the overall study: In an earlier analysis of some 550 of the donors, 276 Gb of sequence data and approximately 120 million unique TCR beta sequences from 150 million to 200 million T cells were reported. High-throughput TCR immunosequencing, statistical association of individual TCRs with disease status, and machine learning were combined to predict cytomegalovirus infection status. Rather than drawing on any new phenotypic data, the later analysis identified candidate immune exposures from TCR beta sequences and the way those sequences occurred across donors. The T cell repertoires of several hundred subjects were profiled by immunosequencing and related to cytomegalovirus serostatus. All discovery cohort repertoires had been generated on a single sequencing platform. Roughly 300 gigabases of sequencing data and 70 million to 85 million unique TCR sequences were included in an early release covering 550 to 800 HLA-typed donors. To decide whether each TCR beta V gene segment behaved as functional or pseudogenic, an earlier analysis of some 600 of the donors relied on high-throughput TCR beta sequencing. Besides the first cohort of roughly 640 subjects, a separate validation cohort made up of some 110 different subjects was used. Among the roughly 390 genotyped donors, 75% to 90% belonged to the genetic ancestry cluster associated with self-reported Caucasian donors. Roughly 5 DR-DQ haplotypes were handled as single units for association and clustering, since linkage in the cohort was strong. The number of typed donors differed by locus: 629-630 for A, B, C, DRB1 and DQB1; some 540 for DQA1; approximately 610 for DPA1; and around 490 for DPB1. Across approximately 400 genotyped donors of the cohort, an average of roughly 250,000 unique TCR beta nucleotide sequences per donor were sequenced, and roughly a sixth of those sequences were non-productive. Donor age, sex, ethnicity and CMV serostatus were compiled alongside the repertoire data. The study was designed to test whether signatures of past pathogen exposure could be identified by cataloging public T cell receptors. Genome-wide SNP genotypes for about three fifths of the roughly 670 donors were used in a later genetic analysis, which treated that subset as a discovery cohort. Class I and class II HLA loci were covered by the typing at four-digit resolution. In a later analysis, previously published TCR beta repertoires from about 640 donors were re-analyzed and high-resolution HLA genotyping was added so that TCR occurrence patterns could be studied.

Counted from cysteine to phenylalanine, this CDR3 has 13 amino acids. Solely the CDR3 DNA is kept, with 39 bases framed from the first base. In the germline V gene, CDR1 corresponds to ENHRY and CDR2 to SYGVKD. The V end loses 5 bases and the J end loses 1 base, and a stretch of 8 bases separates them. In total, roughly 670 healthy bone marrow donors made up the cohort. At the time of sampling, all cohort members were nominally healthy, though unrecorded immune exposures were likely present. The donor tested CMV seronegative, placing the donor among the approximately 360 seronegative members of the cohort. Every donor gave a peripheral blood sample, and the peripheral blood mononuclear cells from that sample were used for TCR beta sequencing. The Qiagen DNeasy Blood Extraction Kit was used to extract genomic DNA from the blood cell samples. Of note for this clone: It has no known antigen specificity. No much larger clonotype is one base removed from it; base qualities were not supplied.

What the work shows at the level of the full study, not this receptor alone: In a later analysis, HLA-associated TCR beta chains were found to be more clonally expanded and to have lower generation probabilities than equally common non-associated chains. In an earlier analysis of around 600 of the donors, most TCR beta V segments appeared in productive rearrangements about 90% or about 30% of the time, broadly matching IMGT annotations. In a later analysis, TCR association rates were found to vary across HLA loci, with the most associated TCRs seen for DRB1 alleles and the fewest for HLA-C alleles. According to a later analysis, most CMV-associated TCR beta chains appeared to be HLA-restricted, and the HLA associations seemed to be driven largely by CMV exposure. A few of the identified cytomegalovirus-associated TCR beta chains were confirmed in vitro to be specific for cytomegalovirus antigens. Strong co-occurrence of HLA alleles, especially DR and DQ, made assigning TCR associations to individual alleles difficult. According to a later analysis, parvovirus B19, influenza, CMV and Epstein-Barr virus appeared linked to several top co-occurrence clusters. A cluster of highly shared sequence variants was judged likely to be a technical artifact of the sequencing pipeline. Because some donors lacked HLA typing at each locus, the association tests relied only on the typed subset. Most TCR sequences were seen in very few donors, while some public TCRs were found in many individuals. Cytomegalovirus status was reported to be diagnosed by the classifier with high specificity and sensitivity in both the original and validation cohorts. Because counts were too low, about 15 rarely observed V segments, including chromosome 9 orphons, were left out of the earlier analysis of a few hundred of the donors. Some IMGT-functional V segments, including TRBV6-2 and TRBV6-3, could not be distinguished by the 87-base-pair reads and were therefore excluded. A further reported finding was that TCR beta sequences accurately predicted the HLA-A and HLA-B alleles for most subjects in the first cohort. Correlated functional status among segregating V segments might reflect linkage disequilibrium, but an unknown experimental factor could not be ruled out. An association between a missense DCLRE1C variant and V-gene and J-gene trimming of TCR beta chains was found in a later genetic analysis and replicated in an independent cohort. The authors suggested that the approach could potentially be generalized to other disease states and immunological phenotypes. CMV serostatus was the only immune exposure information available for the cohort. In this cohort, only TCR beta chains were sequenced, and detectable features were limited by the absence of alpha or paired-chain data. Presence/absence analyses assumed roughly uniform sequencing depth across donors, an assumption that may not hold. In a later genetic analysis, fewer N-insertions in productive TCRs were reported among donors in an Asian-associated ancestry cluster than the approximately 710-donor mean. In the study, some 160 TCR beta chains were listed as associated with cytomegalovirus. In a later analysis, some 17,000 TCR beta sequences were associated with specific HLA alleles at a false discovery rate of 0.05.

Library prep was done by the immunoSEQ multiplex PCR assay. A mixture of 60 forward primers for TCR Vbeta segments and 13 reverse primers for TCR Jbeta segments was used in the multiplex PCR. Amplification of the CDR3 region of rearranged TCR beta genes was performed with a multiplex PCR assay on genomic DNA. On the Illumina HiSeq System, the amplified TCR beta libraries were sequenced as 87-base-pair reads. In the original analysis: A later analysis tallied tens of millions of unique TCR beta chains across the 650 to 750 repertoires, and roughly 11 million of those chains were shared by two or more donors. A nearest-neighbor algorithm error-corrected the raw reads and collapsed the reads into unique sequences, merging closely related sequences to remove PCR and sequencing errors. CDR3 sequences were aligned to IMGT reference sequences to assign V, D and J gene segments. For a sequence to be retained, a match of at least six nucleotides was required to both a V gene segment and a J gene segment. A rearrangement was called productive if the CDR3 had no stop codons and remained in frame with V and J, and every other rearrangement was called non-productive. Following IMGT convention, CDR3 was defined as the stretch from the second conserved V-encoded cysteine up to the conserved J-encoded phenylalanine. The earlier analysis of roughly 590 of the donors excluded sequences that lacked an unambiguous match to a single V gene segment. An earlier analysis of approximately 590 of the donors called V segments functional above 56.7% productive rearrangements and segregating when the between-donor standard deviation exceeded 5%. To diagnose cytomegalovirus status from the catalog of TCR beta chain sequences, a statistical classification framework was built. V and J gene assignment, in a later analysis, came from comparing TCR nucleotide sequences with IMGT/GENE-DB human TR gene sequences. In a later analysis, CDR3 sequences and most-parsimonious VDJ recombination scenarios were assigned using the TCRdist pipeline. A later analysis defined each TCR beta chain by its CDR3 amino acid sequence plus V-gene family, and excluded reads lacking a unique V-gene family. In a later analysis, some 600 highly shared, low-generation-probability nucleotide sequences were removed to address suspected cross-contamination and a sequencing artifact. For each public chain, a later analysis derived a clonal expansion index from normalized ranks of inferred template counts within each repertoire. In a later analysis, generation probabilities were computed using a VDJ recombination model fitted to out-of-frame rearrangements, and the results were checked against IGoR. Hypergeometric tests were used in a later analysis to score TCR-TCR, TCR-HLA and TCR-CMV co-occurrence, with a repertoire-size bias correction applied to the TCR pairs. To estimate false discovery rates, a later analysis permuted the HLA or CMV assignments 20 times. In a later analysis, co-occurring TCRs were grouped using DBSCAN, and TCRdist sequence similarity was added for clustering within HLA-allele-positive subsets. Repertoires with fewer than 30,000 or more than 120,000 public chains were left out of co-occurrence clustering, as were five repertoires with anomalous nucleotide sharing. This immuneACCESS table, as held by TCRdb, lists in-frame sequences with V and J called but not all clones. Of the missing ones, under half trace to an unresolved V gene in checked studies; the others have no known cause. V, J and clone size are taken as reported in that table, and D and trimming were inferred from the DNA itself. The sample table holds roughly 180,000 clones, of which roughly 75% were seen once. The ten largest make up around 2.5% of the sample.

The source of this sequence is a female donor in good health and CMV-seronegative. The sample taken for sequencing was PBMCs. The chain uses TRBV10-3 and TRBJ1-1, with an unclear D gene assignment. CDR3 region: CAISQVGNTEAFF. The sequence in DNA is TGTGCCATCAGTCAGGTCGGGAACACTGAAGCTTTCTTT.